The source of this T cell receptor beta chain is a study of T cell changes during pregnancy in multiple sclerosis. TCRdb keeps only in-frame clones here, not all; method: immunoSEQ multiplex PCR. The data hold around 26,000 clones, with approximately 89% observed a single time. The CDR3 has 12 amino acids. Trimming shortened V by 2 bases and J by 8 bases, and 9 bases separated the two germline ends. Germline loops: CDR1 LNHDA, CDR2 SQIVND (reference sequence). The chain combines TRBV19 with TRBJ1-1; D gene ambiguous. This receptor was taken from a female donor in good health, enrolled as a control in a pregnancy study. This material consisted of CD8+ T cells from peripheral blood mononuclear cells, taken in the first trimester of pregnancy. The CDR3 DNA is TGTGCCAGTAGTATATGGTCCGGGGAAGCTTTCTTT. This sequence encodes CASSIWSGEAFF. The whole variable domain, remainder taken from reference TRBV19 and TRBJ1-1, is DGGITQSPKYLFRKEGQNVTLSCEQNLNHDAMYWYRQDPGQGLRLIYYSQIVNDFQKGDIAEGYSVSREKKESFPLTVTSAQKNPTAFYLCASSIWSGEAFFGQGTRLTVV.